This TCR beta chain was sequenced during a study of cytomegalovirus exposure and HLA in healthy donors. General observations from the study: In vitro testing confirmed a few CMV-associated chains as specific for CMV antigens. Researchers reported in a later analysis that common viral pathogens appeared linked to several top clusters. A list of more than 150 TCR beta chains associated with cytomegalovirus was given.

There are 15 residues in the CDR3. In germline, CDR1 is SGHNT, CDR2 YYREEE (reference sequence). The trim removed 6 bases at V and 3 bases at J, leaving 6 bases unmatched. This clone was counted between two and nine times. Its antigen is unidentified. PCR employed 60 Vbeta and 13 Jbeta primers. Per the original methods: Later, an analysis found 65 million to 85 million unique TCR beta chains, and about 9.9 million of these were shared. Sequencing used immunoSEQ multiplex PCR; TCRdb keeps in-frame clones, though not all of them. Clonal size and the V and J genes are those of that table, whereas D and trimming came from the DNA. The table includes roughly 84,000 clones, around 77% detected once.

The sequence derives from a man aged 45-60 years in good health and CMV-seronegative. V is TRBV5-4 and J is TRBJ2-1; TRBD1 matches 10 bases. The specimen was PBMCs. The DNA of the CDR3 is TGTGCCAGCACCTCAAGGGACAGGGGCTACAATGAGCAGTTCTTC. It codes for CASTSRDRGYNEQFF.